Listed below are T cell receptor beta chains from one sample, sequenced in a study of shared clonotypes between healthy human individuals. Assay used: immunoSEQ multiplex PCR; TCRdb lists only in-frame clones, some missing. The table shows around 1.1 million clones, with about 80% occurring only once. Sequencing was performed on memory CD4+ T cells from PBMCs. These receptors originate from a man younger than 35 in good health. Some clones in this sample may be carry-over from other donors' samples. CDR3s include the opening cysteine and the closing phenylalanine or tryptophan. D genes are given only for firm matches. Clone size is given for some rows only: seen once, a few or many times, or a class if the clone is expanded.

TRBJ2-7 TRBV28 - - TGTGCCAGCAGTTCCTGGGGGGACAGCAACGAGCAGTACTTC CASSSWGDSNEQYF
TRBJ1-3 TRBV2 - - TGTGCCAGCAGTGAATCCCGCGTGCTCTCTGGAAACACCATATATTTT CASSESRVLSGNTIYF
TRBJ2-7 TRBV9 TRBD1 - TGTGCCAGCAGTAAAGGACAGGGTCTCGAGCAGTACTTC CASSKGQGLEQYF
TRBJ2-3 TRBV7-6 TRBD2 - TGTGCCAGCACCCCCGGTCCCCCTCTAGCGGATAGCACAGATACGCAGTATTTT CASTPGPPLADSTDTQYF
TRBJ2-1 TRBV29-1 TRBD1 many TGCAGCGTCCTTACTTCAGGGGGCCCCTACAATGAGCAGTTCTTC CSVLTSGGPYNEQFF
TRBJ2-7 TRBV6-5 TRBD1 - TGTGCCAGCAGTTACTCGTCAGGGGGCATCTACGAGCAGTACTTC CASSYSSGGIYEQYF
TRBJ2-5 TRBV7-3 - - TGTGCCAGCAGCCGAGATCAGGGGACCCAGTACTTC CASSRDQGTQYF
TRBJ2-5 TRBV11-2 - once TGTGCCAGCAGCTCCCCATCCCTACGGGAGACCCAGTACTTC CASSSPSLRETQYF
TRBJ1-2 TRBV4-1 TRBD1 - TGCGCCAGCAGCCAACGATACGGGGACAGGGTAGCTAACTATGGCTACACCTTC CASSQRYGDRVANYGYTF
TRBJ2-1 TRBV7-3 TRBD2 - TGTGCCAGCAGCCGGGCCCCCAGCGGGATTAATGAGCAGTTCTTC CASSRAPSGINEQFF
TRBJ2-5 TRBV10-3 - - TGTGCCATCGGAGACAACCAAGAGACCCAGTACTTC CAIGDNQETQYF
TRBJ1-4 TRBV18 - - TGTGCCAGCTCACCGGGGTCTCCAGGGAATGAAAAACTGTTTTTT CASSPGSPGNEKLFF
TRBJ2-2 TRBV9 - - TGTGCCAGCAGCGGCGGGACCCACAACCCCAACACCGGGGAGCTGTTTTTT CASSGGTHNPNTGELFF
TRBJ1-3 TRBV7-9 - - TGTGCCAGCAGCTTAGTTTCCTCGGTTGGAAACACCATATATTTT CASSLVSSVGNTIYF
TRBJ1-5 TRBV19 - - TGTGCCAGTAGCCCGAGGGGTGATAGCAATCAGCCCCAGCATTTT CASSPRGDSNQPQHF
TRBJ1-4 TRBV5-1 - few TGCGCCAGCAGCTTCCGGACAGATGAAAAACTGTTTTTT CASSFRTDEKLFF
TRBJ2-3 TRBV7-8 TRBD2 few TGTGCCACTAGCGGGAGGGGCACAGATACGCAGTATTTT CATSGRGTDTQYF
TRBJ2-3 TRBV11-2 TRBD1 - TGTGCCAGCAGCCAAGGGATTACAGGGGGGACTAGCACAGATACGCAGTATTTT CASSQGITGGTSTDTQYF
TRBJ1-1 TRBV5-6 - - TGTGCCAGCAGCTTGTTTAGGTCAGGGTCCAACACTGAAGCTTTCTTT CASSLFRSGSNTEAFF
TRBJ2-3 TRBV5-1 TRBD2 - TGCGCCAGCAGCACCCGACCGGGACTAGCGGGAGATGATACGCAGTATTTT CASSTRPGLAGDDTQYF
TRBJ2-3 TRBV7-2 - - TGTGCCAGCAGCTCAACAGGGATCACAGATACGCAGTATTTT CASSSTGITDTQYF
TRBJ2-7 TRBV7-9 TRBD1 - TGTGCCAGCAGCTTGGGACCGGGACAGGGTCCCTACGAGCAGTACTTC CASSLGPGQGPYEQYF